The 5 T cell receptor beta chains below all came from one sample that was sequenced in a study of regulatory T cells in long-lasting Graves disease. Time point of the sample: persistent/refractory GD, antithyroid drugs over 5 years with positive TRAb. Extracted PBMC RNA gave rise to the TCR library. Libraries of TCR beta came from iRepertoire HTBI primers plus Arm-PCR of CDR3 regions. TCRdb ran MiXCR on the multiplex PCR reads and lists one entry per CDR3 protein. The profile shows a few hundred thousand distinct CDR3 sequences, 23% of them singletons. This specimen consisted of peripheral blood mononuclear cells (PBMCs), obtained when the disease was refractory, from a patient treated with antithyroid drugs. These receptors were collected from a female donor with Graves disease.

This clonotype was counted ten times or more. The chain carries TRBV28 and TRBJ2-5; D is undetermined. CDR1 and CDR2 from the germline V gene are MDHEN and SYDVKM. V was pared by 1 base and J by 0 bases, with 9 bases between. The CDR3 totals 15 residues. CDR3: CASSLLDGDQETQYF. Written as DNA, the CDR3 is TGTGCCAGCAGTTTATTGGACGGAGACCAAGAGACCCAGTACTTC.

This clonotype was seen only a few times. The CDR3 DNA reads TGTGCCAGCACCCGAGGGACGGAATCCACTGAAGCTTTCTTT. Encoded protein: CASTRGTESTEAFF. This sequence joins TRBV6-1 and TRBJ1-1; a weak D match, TRBD1 (5 bases). V lost 7 bases, J lost 4 bases, and 16 bases lay in between. There are 14 residues in the CDR3. Germline V gives CDR1 MNHNS, CDR2 SASEGT.

The chain joins TRBV19 to TRBJ2-5; either TRBD1 or TRBD2 may fit D (5 bases each). V was pared by 0 bases and J by 5 bases, with 10 bases between. CDR1 LNHDA and CDR2 SQIVND come from the germline V gene (reference sequence). The CDR3 extends over 14 amino acids. CDR3 coding DNA: TGTGCCAGTAGTATAGACCGGGGCCGGGAGACCCAGTACTTC. Encoded protein: CASSIDRGRETQYF.

With respect to this clonotype: Here the CDR3 omits its conserved ending phenylalanine or tryptophan, so a read error is the likely source. Because the CDR3's place on the DNA is in doubt, the DNA is left out and the CDR3 is given as listed by TCRdb. The chain carries TRBV6-2 or TRBV6-3 and TRBJ1-1. The CDR3 is 13 amino acids long, termini counted. CDR1 is MNHEY, CDR2 SVGEGT, per germline. The chain's CDR3 is CASRTFGGTEASS.

The table lists this clonotype with many counts. The V call is TRBV12-3 or TRBV12-4, the J call TRBJ1-1; D call uncertain. V gave up 3 bases and J gave up 0 bases, with 8 bases separating them. The CDR3 loop spans 14 amino acids. This chain's CDR3 is CASSFRELNTEAFF. The CDR3 region has the DNA TGTGCCAGCAGTTTCCGGGAACTGAACACTGAAGCTTTCTTT.